This TCR beta chain emerged from a study of cytomegalovirus exposure and HLA in healthy donors. Measured with immunoSEQ multiplex PCR; TCRdb has only the in-frame clones, and not every one. The repertoire includes some 210,000 clones, roughly 87% of them detected once, and approximately 2% sits in the top ten. This clone has just a few counts. Germline V gene lookup returns CDR1 LGHNA and CDR2 YNFKEQ. The V end was cut by 4 bases, the J end by 1 base, with 13 bases between. This CDR3 spans 15 amino acids. The clonotype comes from a woman between 18 and 29 years old in good health and CMV-seropositive. The sample consisted of PBMCs. The rearrangement joins TRBV4-2 to TRBJ1-2, with D unresolved. The CDR3 sequence: CASSRNLQVNYGYTF. CDR3 nucleotides: TGTGCCAGCAGCCGAAACTTGCAGGTTAACTATGGCTACACCTTC.